Following are 19 T cell receptor beta chains from one sample sequenced in a study of Ad26.COV2.S vaccination and SARS-CoV-2 variants. Sequencing was performed with immunoSEQ multiplex PCR; in TCRdb, only in-frame clones are kept and a portion is missing. The sample lists about 350,000 clones, about 90% occurring once. This material consisted of peripheral blood, taken after recovery from COVID-19. The receptors were sampled from a human donor who had recovered from COVID-19.

This chain joins TRBV14 and TRBJ1-1, with D tentatively TRBD1 (6 bases). The germline V and J ends were trimmed by 3 bases and 0 bases, with 14 bases remaining between them. The germline CDR1 and CDR2 sequences are SGHDN and FVKESK. The CDR3 covers 16 residues. In DNA form, the CDR3 reads TGTGCCAGCAGCCATGGGGGGGGGCGGATGAACACTGAAGCTTTCTTT. It encodes CASSHGGGRMNTEAFF.

This clone was recorded once. This chain links TRBV7-6 with TRBJ2-1; perhaps TRBD2 as D (5 bases). CDR3 length equals 16 residues. Between the trimmed V and J ends, which lost 2 bases and 6 bases, there was a span of 17 bases. From germline, CDR1 is SGHVS and CDR2 FNYEAQ. The DNA of the CDR3 is TGTGCCAGCAGCTTAATAGGGAACGGGGTTGGCAATGAGCAGTTCTTC. This translates into CASSLIGNGVGNEQFF.

This clone came up a few times. The chain carries TRBV4-3 and TRBJ1-2; 9 bases are shared with TRBD1. From germline, CDR1 is LGHNA and CDR2 YSLEER. This CDR3 spans 14 amino acids. The V and J ends lost 2 bases and 7 bases, in that order; junction bases with no gene match: 5. DNA for the CDR3: TGCGCCAGCAGCCAATCCAACAGGGGGCCTGGCTACACCTTC. Translation gives CASSQSNRGPGYTF.

This sequence joins TRBV19 and TRBJ1-4, with D unresolved. The CDR3 contains 13 residues. Germline V lookup: CDR1 LNHDA, CDR2 SQIVND (reference sequence). Trimming left V 10 bases short and J 6 bases short, with 15 bases between. CDR3 sequence: CAISGEEDEKLFF. The CDR3 DNA is TGTGCCATTAGCGGCGAAGAGGATGAAAAACTGTTTTTT.

V is TRBV10-1 and J is TRBJ1-1; tentatively, D is TRBD1 (5 bases). Trimming shortened V by 11 bases and J by 4 bases, and 23 bases separated the two germline ends. This CDR3 comprises 15 residues. Germline V gene data show CDR1 as WNHNN and CDR2 as SYGVQD (reference sequence). CDR3 sequence reads: CAASSGAGIGTEAFF. The CDR3, as DNA: TGCGCCGCGTCAAGTGGGGCAGGGATCGGCACTGAAGCTTTCTTT.

The V call is TRBV5-8, the J call TRBJ2-1, with a possible D match to TRBD1 (6 bases). CDR3 length: 13 residues. Trimming stripped 2 bases from V and 3 bases from J, with 6 bases between. Germline values: CDR1 SGHTS, CDR2 YDEGEE. Written as DNA, the CDR3 is TGTGCCAGCAGCTTACAGGGCTACAATGAGCAGTTCTTC. Encoded protein: CASSLQGYNEQFF.

The chain carries TRBV7-9 and TRBJ2-7; 10 positions match TRBD1. This CDR3 is built from 15 residues. The V and J ends lost 0 bases and 2 bases, in that order; junction bases with no gene match: 1. Germline assignment: CDR1 SEHNR and CDR2 FQNEAQ (reference sequence). The CDR3 coding sequence is TGTGCCAGCAGCTTAGCGGGACAGGGGCCCTACGAGCAGTACTTC. Encoded protein: CASSLAGQGPYEQYF.

This chain joins TRBV3-1 (or the pseudogene TRBV3-2) and TRBJ2-4, with 9 bases fitting TRBD1. The trim removed 5 bases at V and 6 bases at J, leaving 11 bases unmatched. Germline V gene lookup returns CDR1 LGHDT and CDR2 YNNKEL (reference sequence). The CDR3 contains 16 residues. In DNA form, the CDR3 reads TGTGCCAGCAGCACCCAGGACAGGGGTATGGTAAACATTCAGTACTTC. This encodes CASSTQDRGMVNIQYF.

Comments on this clone: The same CDR3 can be traced to other DNA sequences in this sample. This chain links TRBV3-1 (or the pseudogene TRBV3-2) with TRBJ1-2, with D hard to call. CDR1 LGHDT and CDR2 YNNKEL come from the germline V gene (reference sequence). The CDR3 length is 14 residues. V lost 1 base, J lost 1 base, and 7 bases lay in between. CDR3 region: CASSQGRVNYGYTF. The CDR3 nucleotides are TGTGCCAGCAGCCAAGGAAGGGTTAACTATGGCTACACCTTC.

V and J are TRBV24-1 and TRBJ2-1; D is possibly TRBD1 (6 bases). The V and J ends lost 1 base and 4 bases respectively, with 10 bases between them. The length of the CDR3 is 15 residues. The germline V gene has CDR1 KGHDR and CDR2 SFDVKD. The CDR3 region has the DNA TGTGCCACCAGTGATTTTTCGGACAGTTACAATGAGCAGTTCTTC. It translates to CATSDFSDSYNEQFF.

The chain links TRBV27 to TRBJ1-5; 9 positions agree with TRBD1. After removal of 9 bases from V and 11 bases from J, the junction contained 23 bases not matched to a gene. CDR3 length equals 17 residues. Germline V lookup: CDR1 MNHEY, CDR2 SMNVEV (reference sequence). The CDR3 sequence: CARTNSDRGNNQNSQHF. The CDR3 DNA reads as TGTGCCAGGACAAATTCTGACAGGGGGAACAATCAGAACTCCCAGCATTTT.

The chain employs TRBV5-1 and TRBJ2-5; 7 bases agree with TRBD2. Germline loops: CDR1 SGHRS, CDR2 YFSETQ. Unmatched junction bases numbered 6, after V lost 0 bases and J lost 1 base. CDR3 length equals 16 residues. The CDR3 DNA reads TGCGCCAGCAGCTTGGTGCCCAGCGGGGTCCAAGAGACCCAGTACTTC. It encodes CASSLVPSGVQETQYF.

The gene calls are TRBV5-1 and TRBJ1-1; possibly TRBD1 for D (5 bases). Trimming cost V 1 base and J 4 bases, with 8 bases left between them. Germline CDR1 and CDR2: SGHRS and YFSETQ. The CDR3 is 13 amino acids. Here the CDR3 reads CASSLQRGTEAFF. The CDR3 bases are TGCGCCAGCAGCTTGCAGAGGGGCACTGAAGCTTTCTTT.

The chain is built from TRBV4-1 and TRBJ2-5, with D perhaps assigned TRBD1 or TRBD2 (5 bases each). The germline V gene has CDR1 MGHRA and CDR2 YSYEKL. V lost 5 bases, J lost 6 bases, and 16 bases lay in between. The CDR3 contains 14 residues. CDR3 in DNA: TGCGCCAGCAGCTCCGGGACCACAACGAAGACCCAGTACTTC. Translated: CASSSGTTTKTQYF.

The chain links TRBV6-5 to TRBJ1-2, with 7 bases fitting TRBD1. The junction had 5 bases not matched to a gene; V was cut back by 6 bases and J by 4 bases. Germline V gene sequence: CDR1 MNHEY, CDR2 SVGAGI. The CDR3 spans 13 residues. This CDR3 reads CASRETGFYGYTF. The CDR3 DNA is TGTGCCAGCAGAGAGACAGGGTTCTATGGCTACACCTTC.

The chain employs TRBV6-5 and TRBJ2-7; 7 nucleotides align to TRBD1. V gave up 6 bases and J gave up 5 bases; unmatched junction bases: 7. Germline V lookup: CDR1 MNHEY, CDR2 SVGAGI. This CDR3 contains 13 residues. CDR3 protein: CASSRQGQDEQYF. CDR3 coding DNA: TGTGCCAGCAGCCGACAGGGTCAGGACGAGCAGTACTTC.

This chain connects TRBV6-2 or TRBV6-3 to TRBJ1-5; perhaps TRBD1 as D (6 bases). Trimming removed 6 bases at V and 3 bases at J, with 15 bases between. CDR1 is MNHEY, CDR2 SVGEGT, per germline. The CDR3 spans 15 residues. The CDR3 DNA sequence: TGTGCCAGCAGCTCGCCGGACAGCATCAATCAGCCCCAGCATTTT. It is translated as CASSSPDSINQPQHF.

This rearrangement joins TRBV7-8 to TRBJ1-5; 7 bases align to TRBD1. J gave up 4 bases and V 3 bases, and 6 bases lay outside the gene matches. Per germline, CDR1 SGHVS and CDR2 FQNEAQ. The CDR3 runs to 15 residues. Here the CDR3 reads CASSFGGTVNQPQHF. The CDR3 nucleotides read TGTGCCAGCAGCTTTGGGGGGACAGTTAATCAGCCCCAGCATTTT.

V gene TRBV6-5 combines with J gene TRBJ2-2; 9 nucleotides line up with TRBD2. Unmatched junction bases numbered 7, after V lost 9 bases and J lost 5 bases. CDR1 and CDR2 from the germline V gene are MNHEY and SVGAGI. The CDR3 is 14 amino acids. The CDR3 bases are TGTGCCAGTTCGAGCGGGGGGTCTACCGGGGAGCTGTTTTTT. Amino acid sequence: CASSSGGSTGELFF.